These T cell receptor beta chains were read from a single sample in a study of identifying expanded T cells in peripheral blood. TCRdb's copy holds only in-frame clones and misses some; the assay was immunoSEQ multiplex PCR. The sample has around 85,000 clones, around 89% seen once. The specimen was blood. The source is a person between 18 and 75 years old in good health. The CDR3 runs from the conserved cysteine through the conserved F or W. Each record gives: V gene, D gene, clone size, J gene, CDR3 DNA, CDR3 protein. D genes are given only for firm matches. The size of a clone is reported for some rows only, either as once, few or many, or as a class for expanded clones.

>TRBV5-1|.|few|TRBJ2-7
TGCGCCAGCAGCTTAGCAGTCCACGAGCAGTACTTC
CASSLAVHEQYF
>TRBV7-2|.|.|TRBJ2-7
TGTGCCAGCAGCTTAGATCAGGCGGAGCAGTACTTC
CASSLDQAEQYF
>TRBV4-3|.|.|TRBJ2-7
TGCGCCAGCAGCCAAGCCCTTGGAGTGGGAGAGCAGTACTTC
CASSQALGVGEQYF
>TRBV27|.|.|TRBJ1-6
TGTGCCAGCACCAACCAGGGGTGGGGATCACCCCTCCACTTT
CASTNQGWGSPLHF
>TRBV27|.|medium-sized|TRBJ2-7
TGTGCCAGCAGTTTATGGGGCCGCGGAAACGAGCAGTACTTC
CASSLWGRGNEQYF
>TRBV11-2|TRBD1|.|TRBJ2-7
TGTGCCAGCAGCCCTTACCGGGACAGGGGCCACGAGCAGTACTTC
CASSPYRDRGHEQYF
>TRBV7-8|TRBD1|.|TRBJ2-7
TGTGCCAGCAGCTTAGGGACAGGGGTTGAGTACGAGCAGTACTTC
CASSLGTGVEYEQYF
>TRBV6-1|TRBD2|.|TRBJ2-3
TGTGCCAGCAAGTCGGGGGGGCCGGGAGATACGCAGTATTTT
CASKSGGPGDTQYF
>TRBV6-5|.|once|TRBJ2-7
TGTGCCAGCACCCCGGGACGGACGAGCTCCTACGAGCAGTACTTC
CASTPGRTSSYEQYF
>TRBV4-3|.|.|TRBJ2-2
TGCGCCAGCAGCTCTCAGACCGGAGCCGGGGAGCTGTTTTTT
CASSSQTGAGELFF
>TRBV13|.|.|TRBJ1-3
TGTGCCAGCAGTTCCTCGGCAGGCGGAAACACCATATATTTT
CASSSSAGGNTIYF
>TRBV4-3|TRBD2|.|TRBJ2-3
TGCGCCAGCAGCCAAGTGTACGGGGGGGGCTCGGATACGCAGTATTTT
CASSQVYGGGSDTQYF
>TRBV11-2|TRBD2|.|TRBJ2-1
TGTGCCAGCAGGACGACTAGCGGGGGGGACAATGAGCAGTTCTTC
CASRTTSGGDNEQFF
>TRBV5-5|.|.|TRBJ2-7
TGTGCCAGCAGCTTGGGGGCGGGGCGTACCTACGAGCAGTACTTC
CASSLGAGRTYEQYF
>TRBV12-1|.|.|TRBJ2-3
TGTGCCAGCAGCTTCAAGGACAGGGGGCTGAATACGCAGTATTTT
CASSFKDRGLNTQYF
>TRBV27|TRBD2|.|TRBJ2-1
TGTGCCAGCAGTTTATACAGCGGGGGGGGAATCCAATACAATGAGCAGTTCTTC
CASSLYSGGGIQYNEQFF
>TRBV11-2|.|.|TRBJ2-2
TGTGCCAGCAGCTTTCGGGCTGGCACCGGGGAGCTGTTTTTT
CASSFRAGTGELFF
>TRBV18|TRBD1|.|TRBJ1-1
TGTGCCAGCTCACCACAGGGGGCTGGAACTGAAGCTTTCTTT
CASSPQGAGTEAFF
>TRBV6-5|.|.|TRBJ2-5
TGTGCCAGCAGTCGAAGCCGACTACAAGAGACCCAGTACTTC
CASSRSRLQETQYF
>TRBV6-4|.|once|TRBJ1-2
TGTGCCAGCAGTGACTCGAGCAGGGGTGATGGCTACACCTTC
CASSDSSRGDGYTF
>TRBV15|.|.|TRBJ1-3
TGTGCCACCAGCAGCACCGGAAACACCATATATTTT
CATSSTGNTIYF
>TRBV30|TRBD2|.|TRBJ2-1
TGTGCCTGGACTAGCGGGGTGTACTGGAATGAGCAGTTCTTC
CAWTSGVYWNEQFF
>TRBV7-8|.|.|TRBJ1-1
TGTGCCAGCAGCCCATATTGGGGGGCGATTGGTGAAGCTTTCTTT
CASSPYWGAIGEAFF
>TRBV5-4|TRBD2|.|TRBJ2-3
TGTGCCAGCAGCTTGTCGGGGGGTCGTACAGATACGCAGTATTTT
CASSLSGGRTDTQYF
>TRBV9|.|.|TRBJ2-1
TGTGCCAGCAGCGCGACTGGGGGGTCCGTCGGGGATGAGCAGTTCTTC
CASSATGGSVGDEQFF
>TRBV7-2|TRBD1|once|TRBJ2-2
TGTGCCAGCACCCCACAGGGGGCGCCCGGGGAGCTGTTTTTT
CASTPQGAPGELFF
>TRBV4-1|TRBD2|few|TRBJ2-7
TGCGCCAGCAGCCAAGATGCTTATCGGGAGGGGGGTGAGCAGTACTTC
CASSQDAYREGGEQYF
>TRBV10-3|.|.|TRBJ2-7
TGTGCCATCATGGGGGCTAGCGACGAGCAGTACTTC
CAIMGASDEQYF
>TRBV19|TRBD1|once|TRBJ1-3
TGTGCCAGTAGTGAAACAGGGGCTGGAAACACCATATATTTT
CASSETGAGNTIYF
>TRBV20-1|.|.|TRBJ2-3
TGCAGTGCAACAAGACAAGATACGCAGTATTTT
CSATRQDTQYF
>TRBV6-5|.|.|TRBJ2-5
TGTGCCAGCAGTAGGGTTGGAGGGGGTGGGGAGACCCAGTACTTC
CASSRVGGGGETQYF
>TRBV5-1|TRBD1|.|TRBJ2-7
TGCGCCAGCAGCCCGGGGACAGACAAAACCTACGAGCAGTACTTC
CASSPGTDKTYEQYF
>TRBV2|.|.|TRBJ2-7
TGTGCCAGCAGTGGGATATCCAACGTCTACGAGCAGTACTTC
CASSGISNVYEQYF
>TRBV27|.|.|TRBJ1-6
TGTGCCAGCAGGGGGAATTCACCCCTCCACTTT
CASRGNSPLHF
>TRBV12-5|.|.|TRBJ1-1
TGTGCTAGTGGAAACCAGTTCACTGAAGCTTTCTTT
CASGNQFTEAFF
>TRBV2|.|.|TRBJ1-3
TGTGCCAGCAGTTTTACAGGGTTTGGGGACACCATATATTTT
CASSFTGFGDTIYF
>TRBV19|.|.|TRBJ2-2
TGTGCCAGTAGTATACAACAGGGTATAGGGACCGGGGAGCTGTTTTTT
CASSIQQGIGTGELFF
>TRBV27|.|.|TRBJ1-6
TGTGCCAGCAGTTTACAGAATTCACCCCTCCACTTT
CASSLQNSPLHF
>TRBV7-2|.|.|TRBJ2-7
TGTGCCAGCAGCCCGGGTCGGAGCGAGCAGTACTTC
CASSPGRSEQYF
>TRBV25-1|TRBD1|.|TRBJ2-1
TGTGCCAGCAGTGGGGACAGGGCGGGTGAGCAGTTCTTC
CASSGDRAGEQFF
>TRBV9|.|.|TRBJ1-1
TGTGCCAGCAGCTCAGGAACGAGTACTGAAGCTTTCTTT
CASSSGTSTEAFF
>TRBV6-5|.|.|TRBJ2-7
TGTGCCAGCAGTCAACAGGGAGTCGGACCCTACGAGCAGTACTTC
CASSQQGVGPYEQYF
>TRBV28|.|.|TRBJ2-7
TGTGCCAGCAGTTTTAGCGACTACGAGCAGTACTTC
CASSFSDYEQYF
>TRBV6-1|.|.|TRBJ1-2
TGTGCCAGCGTCTACTATGGCTACACCTTC
CASVYYGYTF
>TRBV7-9|.|.|TRBJ2-7
TGTGCCAGCAGCTTCTACGGGGGATTCTACGAGCAGTACTTC
CASSFYGGFYEQYF
>TRBV7-2|.|.|TRBJ2-6
TGTGCCAGCAGCTTATCCCCAGGGTCCTCTGGGGCCAACGTCCTGACTTTC
CASSLSPGSSGANVLTF
>TRBV11-2|.|.|TRBJ2-7
TGTGCCAGCAGCTTAGGTGGGTTATCGGACGAGCAGTACTTC
CASSLGGLSDEQYF
>TRBV11-3|TRBD2|.|TRBJ2-5
TGTGCCAGCAGCCCGGGACAGGGACTAGCGGGGGGACAAGAGACCCAGTACTTC
CASSPGQGLAGGQETQYF
>TRBV5-4|TRBD1|.|TRBJ1-1
TGTGCCAGCAGCCCAACAGGGGCAGCCATGAACACTGAAGCTTTCTTT
CASSPTGAAMNTEAFF
>TRBV7-9|TRBD1|.|TRBJ1-2
TGTGCCAGCAGCTTAGGGGAGGGCAGGGGGAGAACTAACTATGGCTACACCTTC
CASSLGEGRGRTNYGYTF
>TRBV10-3|.|.|TRBJ1-2
TGTGCCATCAGTGAGTCGACCGAATATGGCTACACCTTC
CAISESTEYGYTF
>TRBV6-5|.|.|TRBJ1-4
TGTGCCAGCAGTCCCACGGGGGGTAGGGAAAAACTGTTTTTT
CASSPTGGREKLFF
>TRBV7-9|.|.|TRBJ2-1
TGTGCCAGCAGCTCGACTGGGGGTCCCTACAATGAGCAGTTCTTC
CASSSTGGPYNEQFF
>TRBV5-8|.|.|TRBJ1-6
TGTGCCAGCAGCTTGTTTGGGGGGAGCTCCTATAATTCACCCCTCCACTTT
CASSLFGGSSYNSPLHF
>TRBV4-1|TRBD1|.|TRBJ2-7
TGCGCCAGCAGCCACTCTAAGACAGGGGATCCCTACGAGCAGTACTTC
CASSHSKTGDPYEQYF
>TRBV27|TRBD2|.|TRBJ2-7
TGTGCCAGCAGTTTACTGGGAGGGTCAAGCTCCTACGAGCAGTACTTC
CASSLLGGSSSYEQYF
>TRBV28|.|.|TRBJ2-2
TGTGCCAGCAGTACCCCAGGATACACCGGGGAGCTGTTTTTT
CASSTPGYTGELFF
>TRBV19|.|few|TRBJ1-5
TGTGCCAGTAGTGGGAGTTACGCCAGCAATCAGCCCCAGCATTTT
CASSGSYASNQPQHF
>TRBV7-8|.|.|TRBJ1-2
TGTGCCAGCAGCTTAGTCCAGGGGTATGGCTACACCTTC
CASSLVQGYGYTF
>TRBV6-1|TRBD1|.|TRBJ1-3
TGTGCCAGCACCCTAAGGACAGGGCGAAACACCATATATTTT
CASTLRTGRNTIYF